This T cell receptor (beta chain) derives from a study of blood T cell repertoires in COVID-19. On the study more broadly: COVID-19 samples, acute and convalescent, were from the United States, Italy and Spain. PBMCs, B-cell-depleted T cells, or T cells provided the cDNA or gDNA that made up the material.

Original processing notes: Cell counts per sample came from amplifying reference gene primers. The repertoire was sequenced with immunoSEQ multiplex PCR; TCRdb's copy has only in-frame clones and lacks some. The D gene and trimming were derived from the DNA, and the V and J assignments and clone size from that table. In the table there are under 75,000 clones, about 91% of which are singletons. Trimming shortened V by 4 bases and J by 5 bases, and 21 bases separated the two germline ends. CDR1 is LGHDT, CDR2 YNNKEL, per germline (reference sequence). The CDR3 is made up of 16 amino acids. Sequenced: peripheral blood. The sequence was obtained from a woman at least 80 years old with active COVID-19. This sequence joins TRBV3-1 (or the pseudogene TRBV3-2) and TRBJ2-7; the D gene is possibly TRBD2 (6 bases). This chain's CDR3 is CASSPLGGRPGDEQYF. Written as DNA, the CDR3 is TGTGCCAGCAGCCCCCTCGGGGGACGCCCTGGAGACGAGCAGTACTTC.